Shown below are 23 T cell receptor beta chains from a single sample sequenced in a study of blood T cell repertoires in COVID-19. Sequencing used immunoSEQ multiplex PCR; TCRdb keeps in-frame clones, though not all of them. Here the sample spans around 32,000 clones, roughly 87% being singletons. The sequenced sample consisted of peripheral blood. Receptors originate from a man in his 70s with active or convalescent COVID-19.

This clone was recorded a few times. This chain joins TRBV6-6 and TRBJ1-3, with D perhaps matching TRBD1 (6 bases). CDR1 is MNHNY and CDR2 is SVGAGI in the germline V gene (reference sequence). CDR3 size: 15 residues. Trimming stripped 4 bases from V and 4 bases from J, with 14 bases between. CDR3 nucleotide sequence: TGTGCCAGCAGTTCGTCGACAGGCGCCGGAAACACCATATATTTT. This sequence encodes CASSSSTGAGNTIYF.

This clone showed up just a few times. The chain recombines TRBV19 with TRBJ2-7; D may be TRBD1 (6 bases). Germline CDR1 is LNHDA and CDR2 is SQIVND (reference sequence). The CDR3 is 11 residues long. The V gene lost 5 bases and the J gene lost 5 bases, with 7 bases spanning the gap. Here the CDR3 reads CASSEGDEQYF. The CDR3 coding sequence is TGTGCCAGTAGTGAGGGGGACGAGCAGTACTTC.

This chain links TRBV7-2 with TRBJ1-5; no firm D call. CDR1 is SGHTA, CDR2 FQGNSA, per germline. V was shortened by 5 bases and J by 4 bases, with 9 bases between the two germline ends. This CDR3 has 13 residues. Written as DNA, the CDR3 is TGTGCCAGCAGCAACGAGAGAAATCAGCCCCAGCATTTT. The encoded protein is CASSNERNQPQHF.

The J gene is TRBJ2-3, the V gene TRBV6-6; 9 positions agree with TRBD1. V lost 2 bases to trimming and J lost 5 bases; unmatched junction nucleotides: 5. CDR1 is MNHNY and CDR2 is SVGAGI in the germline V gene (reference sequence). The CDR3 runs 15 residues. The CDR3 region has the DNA TGTGCCAGCAGTTACCAAACAGGGGGCGGAGATACGCAGTATTTT. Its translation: CASSYQTGGGDTQYF.

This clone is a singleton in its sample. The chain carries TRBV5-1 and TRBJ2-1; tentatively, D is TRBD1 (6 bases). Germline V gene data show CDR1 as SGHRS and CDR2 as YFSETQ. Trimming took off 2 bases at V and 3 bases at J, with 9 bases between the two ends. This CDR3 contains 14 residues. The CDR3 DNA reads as TGCGCCAGCAGCTTCCAGGGGTTCTACAATGAGCAGTTCTTC. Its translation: CASSFQGFYNEQFF.

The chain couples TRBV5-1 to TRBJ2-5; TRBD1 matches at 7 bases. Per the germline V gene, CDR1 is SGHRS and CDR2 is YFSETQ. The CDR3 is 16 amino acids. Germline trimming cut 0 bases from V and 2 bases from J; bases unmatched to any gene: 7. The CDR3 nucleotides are TGCGCCAGCAGCTTGGCCGCAAGGACAGGTCAAGAGACCCAGTACTTC. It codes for CASSLAARTGQETQYF.

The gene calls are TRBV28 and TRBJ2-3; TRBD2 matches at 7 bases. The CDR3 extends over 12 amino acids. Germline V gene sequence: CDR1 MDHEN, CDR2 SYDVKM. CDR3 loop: CAGGGVTDTQYF. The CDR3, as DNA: TGTGCAGGCGGGGGAGTCACAGATACGCAGTATTTT.

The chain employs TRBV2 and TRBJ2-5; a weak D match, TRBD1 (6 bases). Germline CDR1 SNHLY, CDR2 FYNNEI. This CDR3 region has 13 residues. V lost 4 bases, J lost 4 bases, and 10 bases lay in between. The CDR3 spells CASSVEGGETQYF. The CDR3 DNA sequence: TGTGCCAGCAGTGTAGAAGGGGGAGAGACCCAGTACTTC.

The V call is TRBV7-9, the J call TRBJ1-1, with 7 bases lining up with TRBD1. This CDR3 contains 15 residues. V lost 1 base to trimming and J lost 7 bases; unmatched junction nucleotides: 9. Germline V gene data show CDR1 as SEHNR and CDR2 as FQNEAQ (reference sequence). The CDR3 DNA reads TGTGCCAGCAGCTTAGTAGGTACAGGGGAAGTTGAAGCTTTCTTT. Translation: CASSLVGTGEVEAFF.

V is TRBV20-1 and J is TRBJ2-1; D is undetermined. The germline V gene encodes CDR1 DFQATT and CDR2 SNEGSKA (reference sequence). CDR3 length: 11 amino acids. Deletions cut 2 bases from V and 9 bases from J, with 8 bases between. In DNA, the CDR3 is TGCAGTGCTAGACCTAGAAGTGAGCAGTTCTTC. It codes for CSARPRSEQFF.

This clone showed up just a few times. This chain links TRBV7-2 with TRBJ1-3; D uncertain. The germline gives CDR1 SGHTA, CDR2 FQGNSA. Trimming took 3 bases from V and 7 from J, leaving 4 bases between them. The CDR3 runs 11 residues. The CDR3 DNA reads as TGTGCCAGCAGCTTGACTAACACCATATATTTT. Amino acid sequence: CASSLTNTIYF.

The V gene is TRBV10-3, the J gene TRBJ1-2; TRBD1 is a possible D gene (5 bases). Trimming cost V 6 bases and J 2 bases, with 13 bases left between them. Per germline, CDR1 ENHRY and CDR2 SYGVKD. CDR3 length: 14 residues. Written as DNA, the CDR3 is TGTGCCATCAGCACAGGAGACATAAACTATGGCTACACCTTC. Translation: CAISTGDINYGYTF.

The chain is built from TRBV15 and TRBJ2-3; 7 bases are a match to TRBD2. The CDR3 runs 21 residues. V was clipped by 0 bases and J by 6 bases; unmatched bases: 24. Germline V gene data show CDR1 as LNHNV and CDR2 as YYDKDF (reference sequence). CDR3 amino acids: CATSRDPRKSSGASVSDTQYF. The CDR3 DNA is TGTGCCACCAGCAGAGATCCGAGGAAGTCTAGCGGCGCCAGTGTGTCGGATACGCAGTATTTT.

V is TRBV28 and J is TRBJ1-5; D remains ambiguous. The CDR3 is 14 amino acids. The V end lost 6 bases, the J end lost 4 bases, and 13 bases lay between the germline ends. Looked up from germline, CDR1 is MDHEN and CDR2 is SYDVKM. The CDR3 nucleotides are TGTGCCAGCAGCCCGAATGCGGAGAATCAGCCCCAGCATTTT. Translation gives CASSPNAENQPQHF.

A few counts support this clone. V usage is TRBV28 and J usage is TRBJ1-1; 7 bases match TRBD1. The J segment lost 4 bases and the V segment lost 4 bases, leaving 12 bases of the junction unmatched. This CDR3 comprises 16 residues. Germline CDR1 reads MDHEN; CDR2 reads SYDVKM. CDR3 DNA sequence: TGTGCCAGCAGTTCAACCGCTCACAGGGGTGGCACTGAAGCTTTCTTT. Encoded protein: CASSSTAHRGGTEAFF.

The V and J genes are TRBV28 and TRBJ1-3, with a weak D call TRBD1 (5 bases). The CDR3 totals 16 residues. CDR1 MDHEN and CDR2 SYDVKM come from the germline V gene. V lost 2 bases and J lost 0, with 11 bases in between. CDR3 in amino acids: CASSLRQTASGNTIYF. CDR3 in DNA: TGTGCCAGCAGTTTAAGGCAGACAGCCTCTGGAAACACCATATATTTT.

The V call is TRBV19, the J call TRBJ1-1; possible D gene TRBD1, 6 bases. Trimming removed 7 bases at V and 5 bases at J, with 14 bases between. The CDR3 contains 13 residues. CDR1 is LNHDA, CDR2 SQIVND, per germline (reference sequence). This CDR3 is CASKVRGMTEAFF. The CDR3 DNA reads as TGTGCCAGTAAGGTAAGGGGGATGACTGAAGCTTTCTTT.

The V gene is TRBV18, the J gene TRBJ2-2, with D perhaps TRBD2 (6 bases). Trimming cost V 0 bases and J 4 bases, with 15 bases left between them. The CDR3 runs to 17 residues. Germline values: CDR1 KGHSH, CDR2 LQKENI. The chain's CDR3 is CASSPPGVPGGTGELFF. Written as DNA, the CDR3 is TGTGCCAGCTCACCACCGGGAGTTCCCGGGGGCACCGGGGAGCTGTTTTTT.

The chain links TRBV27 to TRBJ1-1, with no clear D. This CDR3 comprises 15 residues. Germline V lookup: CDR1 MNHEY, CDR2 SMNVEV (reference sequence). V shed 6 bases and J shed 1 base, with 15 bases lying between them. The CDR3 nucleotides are TGTGCCAGCAGCGTATGGCAGGTGAAGAACACTGAAGCTTTCTTT. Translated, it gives CASSVWQVKNTEAFF.

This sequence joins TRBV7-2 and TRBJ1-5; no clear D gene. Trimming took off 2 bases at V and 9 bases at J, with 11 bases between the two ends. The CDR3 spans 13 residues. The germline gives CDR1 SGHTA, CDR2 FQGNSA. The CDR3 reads CASSLSRYGPQHF. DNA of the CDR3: TGTGCCAGCAGCTTAAGCCGCTATGGGCCCCAGCATTTT.

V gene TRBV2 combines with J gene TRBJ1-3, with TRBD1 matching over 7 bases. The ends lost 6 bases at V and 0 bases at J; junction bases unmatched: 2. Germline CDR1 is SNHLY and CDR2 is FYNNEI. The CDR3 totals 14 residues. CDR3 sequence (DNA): TGTGCCAGCAGGGGACAGCCCTCTGGAAACACCATATATTTT. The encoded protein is CASRGQPSGNTIYF.

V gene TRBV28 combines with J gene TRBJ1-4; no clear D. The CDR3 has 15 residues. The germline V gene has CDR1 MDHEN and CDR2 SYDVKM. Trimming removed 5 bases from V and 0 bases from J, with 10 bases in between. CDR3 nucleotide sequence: TGTGCCAGCAGTCTCCCCGGGACAACTAATGAAAAACTGTTTTTT. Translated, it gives CASSLPGTTNEKLFF. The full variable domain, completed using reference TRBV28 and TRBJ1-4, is DVKVTQSSRYLVKRTGEKVFLECVQDMDHENMFWYRQDPGLGLRLIYFSYDVKMKEKGDIPEGYSVSREKKERFSLILESASTNQTSMYLCASSLPGTTNEKLFFGSGTQLSVL.

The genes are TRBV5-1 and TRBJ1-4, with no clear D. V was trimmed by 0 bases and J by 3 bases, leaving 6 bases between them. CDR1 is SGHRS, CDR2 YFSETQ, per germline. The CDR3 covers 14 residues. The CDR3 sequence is CASSLDPSNEKLFF. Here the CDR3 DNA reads TGCGCCAGCAGCTTGGATCCTTCTAATGAAAAACTGTTTTTT.